The entry that follows covers one T cell receptor beta chain sequence. The sample originates from a study of blood T cell repertoires in COVID-19. Study at large: Material from acute and convalescent COVID-19 was sourced from the United States, Italy and Spain. T cells, B-cell-depleted T cells, or PBMCs provided the cDNA or gDNA that served as material.

The CDR3 spans 11 residues. Trimming shortened V by 4 bases and J by 8 bases, and 6 bases separated the two germline ends. The germline V gene encodes CDR1 LNHDA and CDR2 SQIVND (reference sequence). Methods used by the authors: It was from reference gene primer amplification that nucleated cell counts were estimated. The protocol was immunoSEQ multiplex PCR, while the TCRdb copy is restricted to in-frame clones and leaves out a portion. Clone size and V and J calls were adopted from that table, with D and trimming inferred from the DNA. The data show about 60,000 clones, about 76% seen once. The sequencing input was peripheral blood. The sequence came from an elderly woman with acute or convalescent COVID-19. J is TRBJ2-1 and V is TRBV19; D remains ambiguous. The CDR3 loop is CASSKLYEQFF. As DNA, the CDR3 is TGTGCCAGTAGTAAACTTTATGAGCAGTTCTTC. Combining the CDR3 with reference TRBV19 and TRBJ2-1 gives the whole variable domain DGGITQSPKYLFRKEGQNVTLSCEQNLNHDAMYWYRQDPGQGLRLIYYSQIVNDFQKGDIAEGYSVSREKKESFPLTVTSAQKNPTAFYLCASSKLYEQFFGPGTRLTVL.